The 20 T cell receptor beta chains below all came from one sample that was sequenced in a study of shared clonotypes between healthy human individuals. TCRdb keeps only in-frame clones here, not all; method: immunoSEQ multiplex PCR. Of roughly 2.2 million clones detected, roughly 92% appear once; the ten largest clones hold 0.3% to 0.4%. Sequencing used naive CD4+ T cells from PBMCs. Subset reported: CD45RA+ positively selected. The receptors derive from a man between 18 and 35 years old in good health. Some clones in this sample may be carry-over from other donors' samples.

Regarding this clone: Other DNA variants within this sample encode the same CDR3. V and J are TRBV7-2 and TRBJ2-1; D is tentatively TRBD1 or TRBD2 (5 bases each). V lost 4 bases and J lost 7, with 11 bases in between. CDR3 length equals 13 residues. Germline V gene sequence: CDR1 SGHTA, CDR2 FQGNSA. DNA of the CDR3: TGTGCCAGCAGCTCGGGACCTCGAAATGAGCAGTTCTTC. Its translation is CASSSGPRNEQFF.

The V gene is TRBV7-9, the J gene TRBJ1-2; 7 positions agree with TRBD1. Germline V gene data show CDR1 as SEHNR and CDR2 as FQNEAQ (reference sequence). V shed 1 base and J 0 bases; nucleotides not matched to a gene: 5. The CDR3 sequence is 16 residues long. The CDR3 DNA sequence: TGTGCCAGCAGCTTAGACGGGACAGCCCCTAACTATGGCTACACCTTC. This translates into CASSLDGTAPNYGYTF.

This chain joins TRBV27 and TRBJ1-3; unclear D gene. The V end was cut by 10 bases, the J end by 4 bases, with 14 bases between. This CDR3 is 13 amino acids long. Germline values: CDR1 MNHEY, CDR2 SMNVEV (reference sequence). The CDR3 reads CANLGAGGNTIYF. In DNA, the CDR3 is TGTGCCAACCTAGGCGCCGGGGGAAACACCATATATTTT.

About this clone itself: Other DNA sequences in this specimen translate into the identical CDR3. CDR3 DNA: TGTGCCAGCAGCTCCCCGGGTGGATATGGCTACACCTTC. As protein: CASSSPGGYGYTF. This rearrangement joins TRBV7-3 to TRBJ1-2; D not certain. This CDR3 has 13 amino acids. Trimming cost V 4 bases and J 5 bases, with 11 bases left between them. Looked up from germline, CDR1 is SGHTA and CDR2 is FQGTGA.

This clone was counted between two and nine times. The chain uses TRBV19 and TRBJ1-5; tentative D call: TRBD1 (5 bases). The ends were cut back, 7 bases at V and 3 bases at J, with 7 bases in the middle. The CDR3 consists of 12 residues. Germline V gene data show CDR1 as LNHDA and CDR2 as SQIVND (reference sequence). In DNA form, the CDR3 reads TGTGCCAGTAAACAGGCCAATCAGCCCCAGCATTTT. Amino acids: CASKQANQPQHF.

This chain joins TRBV4-1 and TRBJ2-7; maybe TRBD2 (5 bases). V gave up 3 bases and J gave up 3 bases, with 15 bases separating them. CDR1 is MGHRA, CDR2 YSYEKL, per germline. The CDR3 sequence is 15 residues long. CDR3 DNA: TGCGCCAGCAGCCAGCCCCCCCCGGGGTACTACGAGCAGTACTTC. It encodes CASSQPPPGYYEQYF.

In DNA, the CDR3 is TGTGCCAGCACCTCTTGGGGACAGCTGAATGGGAGACTGTTTTTT. It translates to CASTSWGQLNGRLFF. V and J are TRBV2 and TRBJ1-4; 7 bases are a match to TRBD1. Germline CDR1 is SNHLY and CDR2 is FYNNEI. Trimming took 7 bases from V and 13 from J; bases not matched to a gene: 18. The length of the CDR3 is 15 residues.

The V call is TRBV7-9, the J call TRBJ1-4; 7 nucleotides agree with TRBD1. Trimming took 3 bases from V and 2 from J; bases not matched to a gene: 9. CDR3 length: 17 amino acids. Germline-derived CDR1 and CDR2 are SEHNR and FQNEAQ (reference sequence). Here the CDR3 DNA reads TGTGCCAGCAGCTTTCGCGTGGGAGGGGGCACTAATGAAAAACTGTTTTTT. It translates to CASSFRVGGGTNEKLFF.

V and J are TRBV7-9 and TRBJ1-1; 7 nucleotides agree with TRBD1. Germline trimming cut 6 bases from V and 8 bases from J; bases unmatched to any gene: 3. Germline V gene data show CDR1 as SEHNR and CDR2 as FQNEAQ (reference sequence). The length of the CDR3 is 11 residues. The CDR3 coding sequence is TGTGCCAGCAGGGACAGGCGGGAAGCTTTCTTT. Residues: CASRDRREAFF.

This clone was found a few times. The chain employs TRBV2 and TRBJ1-1; 8 bases match TRBD1. Germline loops: CDR1 SNHLY, CDR2 FYNNEI. Trimming at V came to 7 bases and at J to 4 bases, leaving 8 bases not matched to a gene. CDR3 length: 14 amino acids. As DNA, the CDR3 is TGTGCCAGCACCCGACAGGGGACGGCCACTGAAGCTTTCTTT. This translates into CASTRQGTATEAFF. Looking up the rest from reference TRBV2 and TRBJ1-1 gives the full variable domain: EPEVTQTPSHQVTQMGQEVILRCVPISNHLYFYWYRQILGQKVEFLVSFYNNEISEKSEIFDDQFSVERPDGSNFTLKIRSTKLEDSAMYFCASTRQGTATEAFFGQGTRLTVV.

The chain couples TRBV5-4 to TRBJ2-5; 11 positions match TRBD1. V lost 3 bases and J lost 5; bases outside the gene matches: 6. CDR1 SGHNT and CDR2 YYREEE come from the germline V gene (reference sequence). This CDR3 comprises 15 residues. The CDR3 region has the DNA TGTGCCAGCAGCTCGAGGACAGGGGGCGGGGAGACCCAGTACTTC. Translating it yields CASSSRTGGGETQYF.

This clone was seen just once. The chain carries TRBV7-9 and TRBJ2-7; 7 bases fit TRBD1. CDR1 is SEHNR and CDR2 is FQNEAQ in the germline V gene (reference sequence). The trim removed 1 base at V and 2 bases at J, leaving 5 bases unmatched. CDR3 length: 15 residues. CDR3 in amino acids: CASSLGQGHPYEQYF. CDR3 nucleotides: TGTGCCAGCAGCTTAGGACAGGGACACCCCTACGAGCAGTACTTC.

As for this clone: The identical CDR3 is also encoded by other nucleotide sequences in the sample. The gene calls are TRBV6-5 and TRBJ2-7; 9 bases are shared with TRBD1. After removal of 6 bases from V and 1 base from J, the junction contained 1 base not matched to a gene. Germline CDR1 is MNHEY and CDR2 is SVGAGI. This CDR3 spans 13 amino acids. As DNA, the CDR3 is TGTGCCAGCAGGACAGGGGGGTCCTACGAGCAGTACTTC. Protein: CASRTGGSYEQYF.

The chain carries TRBV19 and TRBJ2-1; TRBD1 matches 8 bases. J was trimmed by 3 bases and V by 5 bases; bases with no gene match: 9. CDR1 is LNHDA, CDR2 SQIVND, per germline (reference sequence). The CDR3 is 16 residues long. CDR3 nucleotide sequence: TGTGCCAGTAGTCCCATTGACAGGGGTCTCTACAATGAGCAGTTCTTC. It encodes CASSPIDRGLYNEQFF.

The chain has TRBV18 and TRBJ1-2; 8 positions match TRBD1. Germline CDR1 and CDR2: KGHSH and LQKENI. The CDR3 spans 14 residues. Trimming at V came to 3 bases and at J to 3 bases, leaving 3 bases not matched to a gene. The CDR3 DNA reads as TGTGCCAGCTCACCTAAGGGACAGGACTATGGCTACACCTTC. Residues: CASSPKGQDYGYTF.

This clone was seen just once. Different DNA sequences within this sample yield the same CDR3. This rearrangement joins TRBV5-1 to TRBJ2-3; 10 nucleotides line up with TRBD1. The CDR3 length is 14 residues. J gave up 5 bases and V 3 bases, and 3 bases lay outside the gene matches. The germline gives CDR1 SGHRS, CDR2 YFSETQ. CDR3 nucleotides: TGCGCCAGCAGCTACGGACAGGGGGGAGATACGCAGTATTTT. Translating it yields CASSYGQGGDTQYF.

This chain links TRBV4-1 with TRBJ2-1; 10 bases are shared with TRBD2. V dropped 3 bases and J dropped 3; count of bases not matched to a gene: 5. Germline CDR1 reads MGHRA; CDR2 reads YSYEKL. This CDR3 region has 16 residues. Here the CDR3 reads CASSQGLARNYNEQFF. The CDR3 coding sequence is TGCGCCAGCAGCCAGGGACTAGCGAGAAACTACAATGAGCAGTTCTTC.

The V call is TRBV11-1, the J call TRBJ1-5, with D maybe TRBD1 (5 bases). The germline V gene has CDR1 SGHAT and CDR2 FQDESV (reference sequence). V was cut by 5 bases and J by 7 bases, with 12 bases left in between. CDR3 length: 13 residues. The CDR3 here is CASSLTGDQPQHF. The CDR3 coding sequence is TGTGCCAGCAGCCTTACAGGAGACCAGCCCCAGCATTTT.

About this clone itself: The same CDR3 is also encoded by other DNA sequences in this sample. The chain joins TRBV7-2 to TRBJ2-5, with 11 bases identical to TRBD1. The ends lost 1 base at V and 5 bases at J; junction bases unmatched: 6. The CDR3 extends over 16 amino acids. The germline CDR1 and CDR2 sequences are SGHTA and FQGNSA. The CDR3 sequence is CASSLVRTGGGETQYF. For the CDR3, the DNA is TGTGCCAGCAGCTTAGTGAGGACAGGGGGCGGGGAGACCCAGTACTTC.

CDR3 DNA: TGTGCCAGCAGTTACGACGGGACAAACACTGAAGCTTTCTTT. Translation: CASSYDGTNTEAFF. The J gene is TRBJ1-1, the V gene TRBV6-5, with D maybe TRBD1 (6 bases). The CDR3 extends over 14 amino acids. V dropped 2 bases and J dropped 2 bases, with 9 bases sitting between them. Germline V lookup: CDR1 MNHEY, CDR2 SVGAGI.